The table lists the clone carrying this TCR beta chain with a few counts. Its antigen remains unknown. Clones were sequenced by immunoSEQ multiplex PCR, and TCRdb holds only the in-frame ones, with some missing. The table shows about 92,000 clones, with about 74% occurring only once. The sample originates from a study of cytotoxic CD8 clonotypes in ibrutinib-treated CLL. Study-wide context: Results showed roughly 25 partial and 2 complete responses; following median about 62 months, approximately 14 remained remitted, around twelve advanced.

Study findings and constraints: Different sampling times were used for sustained-remission and progressing patients. Baseline-level clonality went beyond age-matched healthy donors and moved in step with circulating CD8+ T-cell counts.

Germline V gene lookup returns CDR1 SGHTA and CDR2 FQGNSA. With 5 bases clipped from V and 7 bases from J, the junction kept 10 bases outside the gene matches. The CDR3 contains 14 residues. The sequencing used PBMCs, collected after 24 months of ibrutinib treatment. The TCR comes from a human donor with chronic lymphocytic leukemia. The chain joins TRBV7-2 to TRBJ2-7, with TRBD2 matching 8 bases. The CDR3 reads CASSIERESREQYF. CDR3 sequence (DNA): TGTGCCAGCAGCATAGAGCGGGAGTCGAGGGAGCAGTACTTC.